The entry below gives a single TCR beta chain sequence along with its context. Here immunoSEQ multiplex PCR was the method, and the copy in TCRdb shows in-frame clones only, minus some. The repertoire holds some 60,000 clones, with approximately 91% as singletons. This entry comes from a study of blood T cell repertoires in COVID-19. This CDR3 comprises 15 residues. Germline V gene data show CDR1 as MDHEN and CDR2 as SYDVKM. The V end lost 8 bases, the J end lost 4 bases, and 19 bases lay between the germline ends. The chain carries TRBV28 and TRBJ2-3; possible D gene TRBD1, 6 bases. The source of this sequence is a human donor in a cohort sampled during active COVID-19. The specimen was peripheral blood. CDR3 sequence: CASPARGQLADTQYF. CDR3 bases: TGTGCCAGCCCCGCCCGAGGACAGCTAGCAGATACGCAGTATTTT.